The 5 T cell receptor beta chains in this list originate from one sample, sequenced in a study of OX40 agonist ivuxolimab in advanced cancers. Sequencing used immunoSEQ multiplex PCR; TCRdb keeps in-frame clones, though not all of them. The data show more than 80,000 clones, 90% to 95% seen once. The sequencing used CD4+ or CD8+ T cells sorted from blood, collected in a trial of the OX40 agonist ivuxolimab. The receptors here all came from an adult with an advanced solid tumor such as melanoma, head and neck, liver or kidney cancer.

The rearrangement links TRBV10-2 to TRBJ2-2; D ambiguous. V was pared by 7 bases and J by 1 base, with 7 bases between. Germline CDR1 reads WSHSY; CDR2 reads SAAADI. This CDR3 is 13 amino acids long. CDR3 bases: TGCGCCAGCAATGGGGAGAACACCGGGGAGCTGTTTTTT. This codes for CASNGENTGELFF.

CDR3 nucleotides: TGTGCCAGCAGTCCCTCCGGACTAGCGGGGGGGAATACGCAGTATTTT. Encoded protein: CASSPSGLAGGNTQYF. The V call is TRBV27, the J call TRBJ2-3; 15 nucleotides align to TRBD2. The germline gives CDR1 MNHEY, CDR2 SMNVEV (reference sequence). V dropped 5 bases and J dropped 7; count of bases not matched to a gene: 7. CDR3 length equals 16 residues.

The chain employs TRBV6-6 and TRBJ2-4; tentative D call: TRBD2 (6 bases). The CDR3 length is 15 residues. V shed 0 bases and J shed 9 bases, with 15 bases lying between them. In germline, CDR1 is MNHNY, CDR2 SVGAGI (reference sequence). The CDR3 here is CASSYSAVAEGIQYF. In DNA, the CDR3 is TGTGCCAGCAGTTACTCGGCGGTTGCGGAGGGCATTCAGTACTTC.

Here the CDR3 DNA reads TGTGCCAGCGGGGCTGCATACGGATATGGCTACACCTTC. Translating it yields CASGAAYGYGYTF. This chain connects TRBV14 to TRBJ1-2; perhaps TRBD1 as D (5 bases). Trimming took off 8 bases at V and 5 bases at J, with 15 bases between the two ends. The V gene's germline CDR1 is SGHDN and CDR2 FVKESK. CDR3 length: 13 residues.

This clone was detected only once. The rearrangement links TRBV7-8 to TRBJ1-1, with D possibly TRBD1 on 5 matching bases. Looked up from germline, CDR1 is SGHVS and CDR2 is FQNEAQ. The CDR3 contains 14 residues. The V end lost 1 base, the J end lost 10 bases, and 16 bases lay between the germline ends. The CDR3 sequence: CASSLGARGGAAFF. The CDR3 DNA follows: TGTGCCAGCAGCTTAGGGGCACGGGGAGGGGCAGCTTTCTTT.